A selection of T cell receptor beta chains follows, all from one sample in a study of T cell changes during pregnancy in multiple sclerosis. Only in-frame clones appear in the TCRdb table, and some are missing; sequencing was by immunoSEQ multiplex PCR. The sample shows almost 65,000 clones, approximately 92% of them seen only once. The sample in question was peripheral blood, obtained in the first trimester of pregnancy. Source of these receptors: a female donor with multiple sclerosis, enrolled in a pregnancy study. CDR3s leave out the opening cysteine and the closing phenylalanine or tryptophan. D genes are given only for firm matches.

CDR3aa,j_gene,d_gene,v_gene,len
ASSLGVSPHEQY,TRBJ2-7,-,TRBV5-1,12
ASSIRDRGMNTEAF,TRBJ1-1,TRBD1,TRBV18,14
ASNSGLGNQPQH,TRBJ1-5,-,TRBV7-8,12
ASTLTGTGVLEQF,TRBJ2-1,TRBD1,TRBV27,13
ASSLWTSYEQY,TRBJ2-7,TRBD2,TRBV7-9,11
ATSSRDRFYEQY,TRBJ2-7,TRBD1,TRBV15,12
SVPRQGSYNEQF,TRBJ2-1,TRBD1,TRBV29-1,12
ASSWTGNSYEQY,TRBJ2-7,TRBD1,TRBV6-5,12
ASSSLARVYNEQF,TRBJ2-1,-,TRBV6-5,13
ASSVSFGQLYEQY,TRBJ2-7,-,TRBV7-9,13
ASIRELTDTQY,TRBJ2-3,-,TRBV2,11
ASSPRFPSNEQF,TRBJ2-1,-,TRBV4-1,12
ASSPGQIPNQPQH,TRBJ1-5,-,TRBV18,13
ASSPGTGSHEQY,TRBJ2-7,TRBD1,TRBV18,12
ASSPPPRLEPTGELF,TRBJ2-2,-,TRBV21-1,15
ASSPGDSQETQY,TRBJ2-5,-,TRBV9,12
ASSMRQIGNTIY,TRBJ1-3,-,TRBV19,12
ASSKLDSSGNTIY,TRBJ1-3,-,TRBV21-1,13
ASSLRQGLGGVNNEQF,TRBJ2-1,-,TRBV5-1,16
ASNQGRHTEAF,TRBJ1-1,-,TRBV6-1,11
ASSYRGWGNEQF,TRBJ2-1,-,TRBV6-5,12
ASSEKTPPNYYEQY,TRBJ2-7,-,TRBV6-1,14
ASSLGTGWIRTEAF,TRBJ1-1,TRBD1,TRBV13,14
ASSAQAGGSTGELF,TRBJ2-2,TRBD1,TRBV4-1,14
ASNFGSYSYEQY,TRBJ2-7,-,TRBV28,12
ASGTSGTDTQY,TRBJ2-3,TRBD2,TRBV19,11
ASMGFPTRATGELF,TRBJ2-2,-,TRBV2,14
ASSQEYRESYEQY,TRBJ2-7,-,TRBV4-3,13
ASSLTTGGPAGEQF,TRBJ2-1,TRBD2,TRBV7-3,14
ASSSPDRFGEQY,TRBJ2-7,TRBD1,TRBV7-2,12
ASSVRVGETQY,TRBJ2-5,-,TRBV6-4,11
ASSLDSGNTIY,TRBJ1-3,-,TRBV5-4,11
ASSIKPGVTYNEQF,TRBJ2-1,-,TRBV19,14
ASSQDPPAGGWDNEQF,TRBJ2-1,TRBD2,TRBV4-2,16
ASSPRDRGGPDTQY,TRBJ2-3,TRBD1,TRBV18,14
ASSPGQEGNEQY,TRBJ2-7,TRBD1,TRBV6-5,12
ASSPTQGLAPSSYEQY,TRBJ2-7,TRBD2,TRBV18,16
ASSQVEAASYEQY,TRBJ2-7,-,TRBV4-2,13
ASTYVRQNTEAF,TRBJ1-1,-,TRBV2,12
ASTEVNTGELF,TRBJ2-2,-,TRBV6-1,11
ASSVGGRDRGLETQY,TRBJ2-5,TRBD1,TRBV9,15